This is a list of T cell receptor beta chains from one sample in a study of blood T cell repertoires in COVID-19. Sequenced by immunoSEQ multiplex PCR; TCRdb stores in-frame clones only, minus some. Of about 300,000 clones detected, 70% to 90% appear once; the ten largest clones hold roughly 1.3%. Sequenced material: peripheral blood. The receptors come from a man in his sixties or seventies with acute or convalescent COVID-19. Each CDR3 is given with its conserved first and last residue. Fields, in order: D gene, J gene, V gene, clone size, CDR3 DNA, CDR3 protein. D genes are given only for firm matches. Only part of the rows carry a size: once, few, many, or a class if the clone is expanded.

. TRBJ1-2 TRBV7-9 . TGTGCCAGCAGCTTAGAAGTTGGCGGGGGCGGCTATGGCTACACCTTC CASSLEVGGGGYGYTF
. TRBJ1-3 TRBV2 . TGTGCCAGCGCCATCAGGGATAGGCTAGGCACCATATATTTT CASAIRDRLGTIYF
TRBD2 TRBJ2-4 TRBV23-1 . TGCGCCAGCAGTCATTCGCGGGAGCTAGATAAAAACATTCAGTACTTC CASSHSRELDKNIQYF
. TRBJ2-7 TRBV5-4 . TGTGCCAGCAGCCCGGATCGAGGGGGGGAGTCCTACGAGCAGTACTTC CASSPDRGGESYEQYF
. TRBJ2-7 TRBV2 . TGTGCCAGCAGGGCGGCCCCCTACGAGCAGTACTTC CASRAAPYEQYF
. TRBJ1-6 TRBV4-3 once TGCGCCAGCAGCAAGTATAGCTCCTATAATTCACCCCTCCACTTT CASSKYSSYNSPLHF
. TRBJ1-1 TRBV27 . TGTGCCAGCAGCGGGGGGGGGATGAACACTGAAGCTTTCTTT CASSGGGMNTEAFF
. TRBJ2-2 TRBV6-6 . TGTGCCAGCACCTGGGAGTCCCAGAGTAACACCGGGGAGCTGTTTTTT CASTWESQSNTGELFF
. TRBJ2-7 TRBV28 once TGTGCCAGCAGTTTGGCCCGGCGGGCTTCCTACGAGCAGTACTTC CASSLARRASYEQYF
. TRBJ1-2 TRBV10-3 . TGTGCCATCAGTGGATCTCTTGGGGGGGGGAGGACTAACTATGGCTACACCTTC CAISGSLGGGRTNYGYTF
. TRBJ1-6 TRBV19 . TGTGGGGATCCGGTCAGGGTCGAGTGCTCCTATAATTCACCCCTCCACTTT CGDPVRVECSYNSPLHF
. TRBJ2-1 TRBV19 . TGTGCCAGTAGTCGAACTAGATACAATGAGCAGTTCTTC CASSRTRYNEQFF
. TRBJ2-3 TRBV14 . TGTGCCAGCAGCCCCCTCGCAGGAGGGGTGGGTACGCAGTATTTT CASSPLAGGVGTQYF
TRBD2 TRBJ2-7 TRBV27 . TGTGCCGGCCCCCGGGCCATAGCGGGGGGCAATTACGAGCAGTACTTC CAGPRAIAGGNYEQYF
. TRBJ1-1 TRBV3-1/TRBV3-2 . TGTGCCAGCAGCCAAGTAAGGGGGTATCCAACCCTGAACACTGAAGCTTTCTTT CASSQVRGYPTLNTEAFF
. TRBJ1-1 TRBV11-2 . TGTGCCAGCAGCTTAGATTGGCAGGTTTCTGAAGCTTTCTTT CASSLDWQVSEAFF
TRBD1 TRBJ2-3 TRBV19 . TGTGCCAGTAGTGGGACAGGGTCAGATACGCAGTATTTT CASSGTGSDTQYF
TRBD1 TRBJ2-1 TRBV18 . TGTGCCAGCTCCCCCGACAGGGGGTCCTACAATGAGCAGTTCTTC CASSPDRGSYNEQFF
. TRBJ2-2 TRBV30 few TGTGCCTACAGGGTAGCCGGGGAGCTGTTTTTT CAYRVAGELFF
TRBD2 TRBJ2-1 TRBV13 once TGTGCCAGCAGCTTCGGACTAGCGGTAAACAATGAGCAGTTCTTC CASSFGLAVNNEQFF
TRBD2 TRBJ2-1 TRBV24-1 few TGTGCCACCAGTGATTTAGCGTCTAGCGGGAGGAGTGAGCAGTTCTTC CATSDLASSGRSEQFF
. TRBJ2-7 TRBV6-2/TRBV6-3 . TGTGCCAGCAGTCGACTAGACGAGCAGTACTTC CASSRLDEQYF
TRBD2 TRBJ2-3 TRBV20-1 . TGCAGTGCTAGTCCGAAACTAGCGGGGGCCTCCACAGATACGCAGTATTTT CSASPKLAGASTDTQYF
. TRBJ2-7 TRBV19 . TGTGCCAGTAGAAAACAGGGTTTCGAGCAGTACTTC CASRKQGFEQYF
. TRBJ1-2 TRBV28 . TGTGCCAGCAGTATAGCAGGGTCGGGTGGCTACACCTTC CASSIAGSGGYTF
. TRBJ1-1 TRBV5-1 . TGCGCCAGCAGCTTGGAAGGGGGAGAAACTGAAGCTTTCTTT CASSLEGGETEAFF
. TRBJ2-5 TRBV7-9 . TGTGCCAGCAGCCAAGACAGTCAAGAGACCCAGTACTTC CASSQDSQETQYF
TRBD2 TRBJ2-7 TRBV6-5 . TGTGCCAGCAGTTACCTCGAGGACGGGGGGAACCACGAGCAGTACTTC CASSYLEDGGNHEQYF
TRBD1 TRBJ2-3 TRBV5-1 . TGCGCCAGCAGCACACAAGGGACAGCGTTCACAGATACGCAGTATTTT CASSTQGTAFTDTQYF
TRBD2 TRBJ2-3 TRBV28 . TGTGCCAGCAGTCGACTGGGAGGGCCAGATACGCAGTATTTT CASSRLGGPDTQYF
TRBD1 TRBJ1-5 TRBV24-1 once TGTGCCACCGGGACAGGGAATGGTCAGCCCCAGCATTTT CATGTGNGQPQHF
TRBD2 TRBJ2-5 TRBV7-2 once TGTGCCAGCAGCTTAAACGCGGGGGGAGAAGAGACCCAGTACTTC CASSLNAGGEETQYF
. TRBJ1-6 TRBV19 . TGTGCCAGTAGACGGGAGGGACTGAATTCACCCCTCCACTTT CASRREGLNSPLHF
. TRBJ2-6 TRBV28 . TGTGCCAGCAACCGGGGGTCTGGGGCCAACGTCCTGACTTTC CASNRGSGANVLTF
. TRBJ2-7 TRBV11-2 once TGTGCCAGCAGCTTAGCCTGGGACAACTGGTACGAGCAGTACTTC CASSLAWDNWYEQYF
. TRBJ2-1 TRBV20-1 . TGCAGTGCGGGGGGGCAGTTCTTC CSAGGQFF
. TRBJ2-3 TRBV7-9 . TGTGCCAGCAGCTTAGTCTCCGGCACAGATACGCAGTATTTT CASSLVSGTDTQYF
TRBD2 TRBJ2-1 TRBV10-2 once TGCGCCAGCAGAAAGACCGGGACTAGCGGGAGTAATGAGCAGTTCTTC CASRKTGTSGSNEQFF
. TRBJ1-1 TRBV1 . TGCACCAGCAGCCTAGGACAGGGCACCCTTACGGATGAAGCTTTCTTT CTSSLGQGTLTDEAFF
. TRBJ2-2 TRBV11-2 . TGTGCCAGCAGCTTAGCAGGAGGACACACCGGGGAGCTGTTTTTT CASSLAGGHTGELFF
TRBD1 TRBJ2-3 TRBV18 . TGTGCCAGCTCACCGCAGACAGGGATCAGCACAGATACGCAGTATTTT CASSPQTGISTDTQYF
. TRBJ2-2 TRBV18 . TGTGCCAGCTCGCCCCCCGGGGGAACCGGGGAGCTGTTTTTT CASSPPGGTGELFF
. TRBJ2-7 TRBV19 few TGTGCCAGTAGTCATGGTGTGCGCGCCTACGAGCAGTACTTC CASSHGVRAYEQYF
TRBD2 TRBJ2-4 TRBV27 . TGTGCCAGCAGCAAGTGGGGCGCTAGCGGGGGGGATTCAATCGGCATTCAGTACTTC CASSKWGASGGDSIGIQYF
. TRBJ1-4 TRBV18 . TGTGCCAGCTCACCCGAGGCTGAAAAACTGTTTTTT CASSPEAEKLFF
. TRBJ2-1 TRBV20-1 . TGCAGTGCTAGTTTGGATCTAGCTGAATACTACAATGAGCAGTTCTTC CSASLDLAEYYNEQFF
TRBD1 TRBJ2-1 TRBV24-1 once TGTGCCACCAGTGACACCGGGACAGGAGGCTTCAATGAGCAGTTCTTC CATSDTGTGGFNEQFF
TRBD1 TRBJ1-1 TRBV29-1 . TGCAGCGTTGAATTCAGGACAGGGGTGATGAGGAGGACTGAAGCTTTCTTT CSVEFRTGVMRRTEAFF
TRBD2 TRBJ2-3 TRBV10-1 . TGCGCCAGCGGAGGGGAGGGCGAATCAGATACGCAGTATTTT CASGGEGESDTQYF
TRBD1 TRBJ1-3 TRBV7-8 few TGTGCCAGCAGCACTCGACAGGGGCGAAGAGCAGCAGGAAACACCATATATTTT CASSTRQGRRAAGNTIYF
TRBD1 TRBJ1-6 TRBV20-1 . TGCAGTGCTAGTCGCTCAATACAGGGGGGTGGTTCACCCCTCCACTTT CSASRSIQGGGSPLHF
. TRBJ2-2 TRBV5-1 . TGCGCCAGCAGCTTGGCGACATACACCGGGGAGCTGTTTTTT CASSLATYTGELFF
. TRBJ1-5 TRBV30 . TGTGCCTGGAGTCCGCCGGGACACGGCAATCAGCCCCAGCATTTT CAWSPPGHGNQPQHF
TRBD1 TRBJ2-7 TRBV5-3 . TGTGCCAGAAGCTTATTTGAGCAGGGGGAACCCTACGAGCAGTACTTC CARSLFEQGEPYEQYF
TRBD1 TRBJ2-3 TRBV6-7 few TGTGCCAGCAGGGGGGACAGGGGCGTATATACGCAGTATTTT CASRGDRGVYTQYF